The present entry profiles one T cell receptor beta chain with its context. The CDR3 spans 14 residues. Trimming removed 6 bases from V and 7 bases from J; junction bases left unmatched: 8. The V gene's germline CDR1 is LNHDA and CDR2 SQIVND (reference sequence). These data originate in a study of blood T cell repertoires in COVID-19. Overall study context: Nucleic acid was either cDNA or gDNA, and it came from T cells, B-cell-depleted T cells, or PBMCs.

Profiling relied on immunoSEQ multiplex PCR, and the TCRdb table lists in-frame clones only, not all of them. This sample has 310,000 or so clones, with about nine tenths found just once. This sequence joins TRBV19 and TRBJ2-2, with 7 bases fitting TRBD2. The origin of this receptor is a man in his fifties with active or convalescent COVID-19. Source material: peripheral blood. CDR3 amino acids: CASRGLAAVGELFF. CDR3 DNA sequence: TGTGCCAGTAGGGGGCTAGCGGCCGTCGGGGAGCTGTTTTTT. Based on the CDR3 plus reference TRBV19 and TRBJ2-2, the full variable domain is DGGITQSPKYLFRKEGQNVTLSCEQNLNHDAMYWYRQDPGQGLRLIYYSQIVNDFQKGDIAEGYSVSREKKESFPLTVTSAQKNPTAFYLCASRGLAAVGELFFGEGSRLTVL.